The clone carrying this T cell receptor beta chain was recorded many times. Its antigen is unknown. Looked up from germline, CDR1 is MGHRA and CDR2 is YSYEKL. The CDR3 is 14 residues long. The V and J ends lost 6 bases and 7 bases, in that order; junction bases with no gene match: 7. This sample is part of a study of identical twins. Study-level findings and limits: The more abundant beta clonotypes in cord blood had fewer insertions, and memory repertoires did not show this. Twins shared beta out-of-frame sequences in excess, but this excess was weaker.

Template switching added a universal primer site, and cDNA bore unique molecular identifiers. TCRdb reprocessed the 5' RACE reads via MiXCR and lists one record per CDR3 protein. The sample has 450,000 or so distinct CDR3 sequences; over 11% are singletons. The same sample was also studied in work on yellow fever vaccine responses in identical twins. This second report adds: Twin vaccine T cell responses reportedly seemed partly convergent, partly personalized.

This receptor was obtained from a woman aged 18-35 years in good health. The chain has TRBV4-1 and TRBJ1-1; 11 bases are a match to TRBD1. Sequencing was performed on CD4+ T cells sorted from blood. The CDR3 region is CASRPGQGGFEAFF. CDR3 sequence (DNA): TGCGCCAGCAGACCGGGACAGGGGGGATTTGAAGCTTTCTTT.